This entry lists 10 T cell receptor beta chains sequenced from one sample in a study of shared clonotypes between healthy human individuals (dated by TCRdb to about 2020). Libraries came from the immunoSEQ multiplex PCR assay. TCRdb took this table from immuneACCESS and kept in-frame rearrangements with V and J called. Such tables lack part of the clones; where checked against another copy, unresolved V genes explain under half of the gap, and the rest is unexplained. The sample table shows about 2 million clones, and about 95% are seen once. The leading ten clones occupy more than 0.95% of the sample. CD8 naive samples consisted of CD45RO-negative cells that were positively selected for CCR7, yielding a CD45RA+CCR7+ population without TemRA cells. Sequencing used naive CD8+ T cells sorted from blood. The cell subset or site label on this specimen signifies: CD45RA+CCR7+. All receptors come from a man younger than 35 in good health.

This clone was observed once. CDR3 amino acids: CASSEVATDTQYF. In nucleotides, the CDR3 is TGTGCCAGCAGCGAAGTTGCCACAGATACGCAGTATTTT. V usage is TRBV5-4 and J usage is TRBJ2-3, with D unclear. V was pared by 4 bases and J by 2 bases, with 8 bases between. This CDR3 has 13 residues. CDR1 is SGHNT and CDR2 is YYREEE in the germline V gene (reference sequence).

This chain uses TRBV6-1 with TRBJ2-5; 7 nucleotides agree with TRBD1. This CDR3 comprises 15 residues. CDR1 and CDR2 (germline): MNHNS, SASEGT. V lost 6 bases to trimming and J lost 4 bases; unmatched junction nucleotides: 11. The CDR3 bases are TGTGCCAGCAGCGGGGAGAGACAGGGCGGAGAGACCCAGTACTTC. It encodes CASSGERQGGETQYF.

This chain uses TRBV19 with TRBJ2-7; 8 nucleotides align to TRBD2. Germline V gives CDR1 LNHDA, CDR2 SQIVND (reference sequence). V lost 4 bases and J lost 7; bases outside the gene matches: 3. The CDR3 contains 12 residues. The CDR3: CASSTGGKEQYF. CDR3 DNA sequence: TGTGCCAGTAGTACGGGAGGGAAAGAGCAGTACTTC.

The chain combines TRBV10-1 with TRBJ2-3, with a possible D match to TRBD2 (5 bases). Germline CDR1 is WNHNN and CDR2 is SYGVQD (reference sequence). The ends were cut back, 4 bases at V and 4 bases at J, with 9 bases in the middle. The CDR3 is 13 residues long. CDR3 bases: TGCGCCAGCAGTGGAGCTAGCCCAGATACGCAGTATTTT. This gives the protein CASSGASPDTQYF.

This chain joins TRBV12-2 and TRBJ2-7; the D segment call TRBD2 is taken from the table without a DNA check. TRBV12-2 is given as a pseudogene. The CDR3 consists of 22 residues. The CDR3 here is CASRLARSPDGSGRAVSYEQYF. In DNA, the CDR3 is TGTGCAAGTCGCTTAGCGCGTTCCCCGGATGGTAGCGGGAGGGCTGTTAGCTACGAGCAGTACTTC.

This sequence joins TRBV27 and TRBJ2-6, with TRBD1 identical over 8 bases. With 2 bases clipped from V and 0 bases from J, the junction kept 9 bases outside the gene matches. This CDR3 is 19 amino acids long. Germline CDR1 and CDR2: MNHEY and SMNVEV (reference sequence). CDR3 coding DNA: TGTGCCAGCAGTTTAAACCGGGACAGGATCCGCTCTGGGGCCAACGTCCTGACTTTC. Amino acid sequence: CASSLNRDRIRSGANVLTF.

This clone was observed a handful of times. This chain joins TRBV19 and TRBJ1-2, with 8 bases aligning to TRBD1. The CDR3 is made up of 15 amino acids. V trimming: 5 bases; J trimming: 2 bases; junction bases outside the gene matches: 7. CDR1 LNHDA and CDR2 SQIVND come from the germline V gene (reference sequence). Here the CDR3 DNA reads TGTGCCAGTAGTCCTTGGACAGGGAAGAACTATGGCTACACCTTC. It encodes CASSPWTGKNYGYTF.

The chain employs TRBV7-9 and TRBJ1-1, with D possibly matching TRBD1 (5 bases). This CDR3 has 16 amino acids. Germline V gene data show CDR1 as SEHNR and CDR2 as FQNEAQ (reference sequence). Trimming shortened V by 0 bases and J by 1 base, and 12 bases separated the two germline ends. The CDR3, as DNA: TGTGCCAGCAGCTTAGCCCCATGGGACGGGAACACTGAAGCTTTCTTT. Translated, it gives CASSLAPWDGNTEAFF.

In this sample, this clone turned up once. This sequence joins TRBV6-6 and TRBJ2-7, with a tentative D call TRBD1 (5 bases). Trimming removed 2 bases from V and 3 bases from J, with 14 bases in between. CDR3 length equals 15 residues. The germline V gene has CDR1 MNHNY and CDR2 SVGAGI (reference sequence). The CDR3 DNA is TGTGCCAGCAGTTACCTCGAACAGGTTTTCTACGAGCAGTACTTC. Residues: CASSYLEQVFYEQYF.

This clone was found once. V gene TRBV10-3 combines with J gene TRBJ2-7; TRBD1 aligns across 7 bases. The V and J ends lost 2 bases and 2 bases, in that order; junction bases with no gene match: 6. This CDR3 region has 15 residues. Germline assignment: CDR1 ENHRY and CDR2 SYGVKD. The CDR3 coding sequence is TGTGCCATCAGTGAGCCTTGGACAGGTACCTACGAGCAGTACTTC. Translated: CAISEPWTGTYEQYF.